This section outlines one T cell receptor beta chain sequence together with its context. The entry originates in a study of T cell changes during pregnancy in multiple sclerosis. The repertoire was sequenced with immunoSEQ multiplex PCR; TCRdb's copy has only in-frame clones and lacks some. Altogether 50,000 to 65,000 clones are present, 85% to 95% being singletons, with the ten largest covering around 3%. This CDR3 spans 12 amino acids. CDR1 is SNHLY, CDR2 FYNNEI, per germline. V lost 8 bases to trimming and J lost 6 bases; unmatched junction nucleotides: 5. This chain uses TRBV2 with TRBJ2-7, with TRBD2 matching 9 bases. Sequenced here: CD8+ T cells from peripheral blood mononuclear cells, sampled in the second trimester of pregnancy. This sequence originates from a female donor with multiple sclerosis, enrolled in a pregnancy study. CDR3 sequence reads: CASPGLASEQYF. The DNA of the CDR3 is TGTGCCAGCCCGGGACTAGCAAGCGAGCAGTACTTC. The full variable domain, in which reference TRBV2 and TRBJ2-7 provide the parts outside the CDR3, is EPEVTQTPSHQVTQMGQEVILRCVPISNHLYFYWYRQILGQKVEFLVSFYNNEISEKSEIFDDQFSVERPDGSNFTLKIRSTKLEDSAMYFCASPGLASEQYFGPGTRLTVT.